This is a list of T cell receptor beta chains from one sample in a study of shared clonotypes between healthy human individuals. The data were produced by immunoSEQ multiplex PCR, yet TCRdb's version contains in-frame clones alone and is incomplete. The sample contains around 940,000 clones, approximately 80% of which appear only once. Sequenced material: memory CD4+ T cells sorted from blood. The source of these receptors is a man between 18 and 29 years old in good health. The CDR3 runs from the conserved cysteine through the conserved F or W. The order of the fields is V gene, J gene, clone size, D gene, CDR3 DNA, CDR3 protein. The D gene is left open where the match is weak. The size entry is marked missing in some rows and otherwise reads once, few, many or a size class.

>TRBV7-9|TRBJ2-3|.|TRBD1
TGTGCCAGCAGCAGGGGACAGGAAAGGGCAGATACGCAGTATTTT
CASSRGQERADTQYF
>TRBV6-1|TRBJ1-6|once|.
TGTGCCAGCGGGCTCCTCAATAATTCACCCCTCCACTTT
CASGLLNNSPLHF
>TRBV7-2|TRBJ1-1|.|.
TGTGCCAGCAGCTTAGGGGGGCACATCCTGAACACTGAAGCTTTCTTT
CASSLGGHILNTEAFF
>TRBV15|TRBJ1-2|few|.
TGTGCCACCAGCAGAGGTGGCAGCTTAAACTATGGCTACACCTTC
CATSRGGSLNYGYTF
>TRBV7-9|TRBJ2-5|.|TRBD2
TGTGCCAGCAGCTTAGTTAGCGGGGGATCGGAGACCCAGTACTTC
CASSLVSGGSETQYF
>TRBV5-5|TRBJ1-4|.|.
TGTGCCAGCAGCTTGGGTCGAGGGGTAGCGGAGGAAAAACTGTTTTTT
CASSLGRGVAEEKLFF
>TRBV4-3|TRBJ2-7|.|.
TGCGCCAGCAGCCAAGAGCCCCTTAGCGGACCCTACGAGCAGTACTTC
CASSQEPLSGPYEQYF
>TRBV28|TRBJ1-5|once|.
TGTGCCAGCAGTTTAGTGGGGGGCAATCAGCCCCAGCATTTT
CASSLVGGNQPQHF
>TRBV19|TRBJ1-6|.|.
TGTGCCAGTAGTAGATCCAGGGTTTCACCCCTCCACTTT
CASSRSRVSPLHF
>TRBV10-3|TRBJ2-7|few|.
TGTGCCATCAGCGAGGCGGCGTCCTACGAGCAGTACTTC
CAISEAASYEQYF
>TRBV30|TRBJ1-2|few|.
TGTGCCTGGAGTGGAGGGTCTGGACAGTATGGCTACACCTTC
CAWSGGSGQYGYTF
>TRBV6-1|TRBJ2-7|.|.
TGTGCCAGCATGCTGGGGGGCAGTTTATACGAGCAGTACTTC
CASMLGGSLYEQYF
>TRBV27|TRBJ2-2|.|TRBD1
TGTGCCAGCAGGGGGACAGGGGGCCGAATTAGGGAGCTGTTTTTT
CASRGTGGRIRELFF
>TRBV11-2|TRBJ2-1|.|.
TGTGCCAGCAGCTTAGTAACAGTTGGTAGCAATGAGCAGTTCTTC
CASSLVTVGSNEQFF
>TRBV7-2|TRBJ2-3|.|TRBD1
TGTGCCACCGGGACAGGGTACACAGATACGCAGTATTTT
CATGTGYTDTQYF
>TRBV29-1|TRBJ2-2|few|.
TGCAGCGTTCTCCGGGGCTTCGGAGGGGAGCTGTTTTTT
CSVLRGFGGELFF
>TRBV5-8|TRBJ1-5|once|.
TGTGCCAGCAGCCGCCCGGTATGGGGTAATCAGCCCCAGCATTTT
CASSRPVWGNQPQHF
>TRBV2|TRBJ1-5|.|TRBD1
TGTGCCAGCAGAGATTTCGGGACAGCGAATAATCAGCCCCAGCATTTT
CASRDFGTANNQPQHF
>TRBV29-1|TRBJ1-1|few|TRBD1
TGCAGCGTTGGGTCAGGGGGGAACACTGAAGCTTTCTTT
CSVGSGGNTEAFF
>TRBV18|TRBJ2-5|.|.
TGTGCCAGCTCCCGGACCGGGGGACAGAAGGGGGGAGAGACCCAGTACTTC
CASSRTGGQKGGETQYF
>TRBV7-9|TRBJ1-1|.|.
TGTGCCAGCAGCTTAGATGCGGCAGGGTGGACTGAAGCTTTCTTT
CASSLDAAGWTEAFF
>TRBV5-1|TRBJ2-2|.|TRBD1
TGCGCCAGCAGCTTGAATGGGGGACAGGGTACCACCGGGGAGCTGTTTTTT
CASSLNGGQGTTGELFF
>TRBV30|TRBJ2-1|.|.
TGTGCCTGGAGGCTGAACAATGAGCAGTTCTTC
CAWRLNNEQFF
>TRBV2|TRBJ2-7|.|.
TGTGCCAGCTCTAGGAGCTACGAGTGGCAGTACTTC
CASSRSYEWQYF
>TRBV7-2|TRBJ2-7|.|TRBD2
TGTGCCAGCAGCTCCGCAATCTCTAGCGGGAGGGCCAACGAGCAGTACTTC
CASSSAISSGRANEQYF
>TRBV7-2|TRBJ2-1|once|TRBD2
TGTGCCAGCAGCTCGACTAGCGGGTCCTACAATGAGCAGTTCTTC
CASSSTSGSYNEQFF
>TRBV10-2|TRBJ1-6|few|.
TGCGCCAGCTGGGGGGGAAATTCACCCCTCCACTTT
CASWGGNSPLHF
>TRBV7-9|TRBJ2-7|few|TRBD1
TGTGCCAGCAGCTTGGGGACAGGGGGATTTCGGGAGCAGTACTTC
CASSLGTGGFREQYF
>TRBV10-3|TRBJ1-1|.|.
TGTGCCATCAGTCCCTCTACAGGGAGAGGCACTGAAGCTTTCTTT
CAISPSTGRGTEAFF
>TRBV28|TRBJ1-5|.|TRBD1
TGTGCCAGCACCCCTGGAGGGACAGCGCAGATTAATCAGCCCCAGCATTTT
CASTPGGTAQINQPQHF
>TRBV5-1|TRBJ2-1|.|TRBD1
TGCGCCAGCAGCCTTGACAGGGCAATCTACAATGAGCAGTTCTTC
CASSLDRAIYNEQFF
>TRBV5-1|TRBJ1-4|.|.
TGCGCCAGCAGCTTGGAGGGGACAAGTGATGAAAAACTGTTTTTT
CASSLEGTSDEKLFF
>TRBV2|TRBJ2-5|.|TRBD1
TGTGCCAGCAGTGACGAACAGGGGGCGAGAGAGACCCAGTACTTC
CASSDEQGARETQYF